A selection of T cell receptor beta chains follows, all from one sample in a study of T cells after yellow fever vaccination. TCRdb independently ran MiXCR on the 5' RACE reads; one entry per CDR3 protein. The repertoire holds some 110,000 distinct CDR3 sequences, approximately 7.1% seen once, with roughly 2.5% in the top ten. This sample comprised CD4+ T cells sorted from PBMCs, obtained about 41 days after the first yellow fever vaccination. The receptors stem from a young man who received the YFV17D yellow fever vaccine. Both conserved end residues are part of each CDR3. Each record gives: V gene, CDR3 protein.

TRBV5-6	CASSLRGGGYTF
TRBV5-1	CASSLSGAGTEAFF
TRBV27	CASRSARQGVIYEQYF
TRBV4-1	CASSQPRDTIYNEQFF
TRBV5-1	CASSSQALGTGELFF
TRBV9	CASSVVALDTDTQYF
TRBV12-3/TRBV12-4	CASSLMRAGVYF
TRBV5-6	CASSPLAVGGVYTF
TRBV11-1	CASSLAYGNGYTF
TRBV6-5	CASSSAGRVSTAQYF
TRBV4-3	CASSQDRGNQPQHF
TRBV7-2	CASSRDRSTDTQYF
TRBV2	CASSRDSNYGYTF
TRBV20-1	CSGGPSSTDTQYF
TRBV20-1	CSASGYSNQPQHF
TRBV5-1	CASSLAFSGANVLTF
TRBV7-9	CASSTTDYNSPLHF
TRBV12-3/TRBV12-4	CASSSGQTQYF
TRBV20-1	CSATGTSGGAAKNIQYF
TRBV7-2	CASTSGPRQPQHF
TRBV28	CASSTPGGAFNWGYTF
TRBV3-1	CASSQDEAVPQAFF
TRBV5-4	CASSFKGSYNEQFF
TRBV27	CASSLSRRGLLMNTEAFF
TRBV4-2	CASSQDKAGLAADTQYF
TRBV7-3	CASSEGLSRPYEQYF
TRBV15	CATSRDFGQNSPLHF
TRBV7-2	CASSPGLAGANEQFF
TRBV7-6	CASSLAGTGVGEQFF
TRBV4-2	CASSPWFKGNIQYF
TRBV19	CASSKQYQPQHF
TRBV5-1	CASSLALAGGPGTDTQYF
TRBV21-1	CASNGGKNIQYF
TRBV27	CASSFWAGPAEAFF
TRBV18	CASSLPGAITYEQYF
TRBV11-2	CASSLDSGGSSYNEQFF
TRBV11-2	CASSLTGVDQPQHF
TRBV9	CASSVEQGDSPLHF
TRBV7-2	CASRMDTEAFF
TRBV11-2	CASSLSPGTGTSLAKNIQYF
TRBV15	CATSRDTSYTDTQYF
TRBV4-3	CASSQPSGGINEQFF
TRBV7-9	CASSRLYSNQPQHF
TRBV3-1	CASSQVAGNGSPLHF
TRBV6-4	CASSDDGETQYF
TRBV20-1	CSARGYSGTVLTDTQYF
TRBV5-6	CASSATWDSVLTF
TRBV4-2	CASSQEAQGYTGELFF
TRBV5-5	CASSPRSYSYEQYF
TRBV11-2	CASSSQSRGRNTEAFF
TRBV7-9	CASSLPRDGTEAFF
TRBV7-3	CASSLWDNTGELFF
TRBV7-8	CASSSIRGAYNEQFF
TRBV5-1	CASSPGSRRTEAFF